These 22 T cell receptor beta chains came from one sample sequenced in a study of shared clonotypes between healthy human individuals. As defined, naive CD8 cells were CD45RO-negative and positively selected for CCR7, with terminally differentiated effector memory CD45RA+ cells excluded. The data were produced by immunoSEQ multiplex PCR, yet TCRdb's version contains in-frame clones alone and is incomplete. The data hold about 820,000 clones, with about 92% observed a single time. Sequencing was carried out using naive CD8+ T cells sorted from blood. The source is a young man in good health.

Regarding this clone: Other DNA sequences in the same sample also yield this CDR3. This chain joins TRBV6-5 and TRBJ2-7; 8 bases match TRBD1. The J segment lost 0 bases and the V segment lost 7 bases, leaving 2 bases of the junction unmatched. Germline V lookup: CDR1 MNHEY, CDR2 SVGAGI. There are 13 residues in the CDR3. The CDR3 coding sequence is TGTGCCAGCAACGGACAGGGCTCCTACGAGCAGTACTTC. This encodes CASNGQGSYEQYF.

The CDR3 DNA sequence: TGTGCCAGCAGTTTTACGGTTGCCTACGAGCAGTACTTC. This sequence encodes CASSFTVAYEQYF. The V gene is TRBV27, the J gene TRBJ2-7; D is ambiguous. The CDR3 spans 13 residues. Germline V gives CDR1 MNHEY, CDR2 SMNVEV (reference sequence). V lost 3 bases to trimming and J lost 2 bases, with 8 bases between them.

V is TRBV7-9 and J is TRBJ2-7; no clear D. The CDR3 length is 13 residues. Germline V gene sequence: CDR1 SEHNR, CDR2 FQNEAQ (reference sequence). V was trimmed by 5 bases and J by 2 bases, leaving 10 bases between them. The CDR3 loop is CASSLDRTYEQYF. CDR3 sequence (DNA): TGTGCCAGCAGCCTCGACCGAACCTACGAGCAGTACTTC.

The CDR3 coding sequence is TGTGCCAGCAGCAGACTAGCGGGAAGGAATGAGCAGTTCTTC. This translates into CASSRLAGRNEQFF. The chain recombines TRBV7-9 with TRBJ2-1; 11 nucleotides align to TRBD2. CDR3 size: 14 residues. The germline V gene has CDR1 SEHNR and CDR2 FQNEAQ (reference sequence). The J segment lost 7 bases and the V segment lost 5 bases, leaving 4 bases of the junction unmatched.

The chain carries TRBV11-2 and TRBJ2-5, with a possible D match to TRBD1 (5 bases). Germline CDR1 reads SGHAT; CDR2 reads FQNNGV. The V end lost 5 bases, the J end lost 5 bases, and 15 bases lay between the germline ends. The CDR3 is 14 amino acids. CDR3 sequence (DNA): TGTGCCAGCAGCCCGAACAGGAAGATGGAGACCCAGTACTTC. Its protein is CASSPNRKMETQYF.

The chain couples TRBV7-9 to TRBJ2-5; D tentatively fits TRBD1 or TRBD2 (6 bases each). Germline V gene sequence: CDR1 SEHNR, CDR2 FQNEAQ (reference sequence). This CDR3 is 14 amino acids long. V was clipped by 3 bases and J by 5 bases, with 13 bases between them. CDR3 in DNA: TGTGCCAGCAGCTTCGGAGGGGGAACTGAGACCCAGTACTTC. Its protein product is CASSFGGGTETQYF.

The chain employs TRBV5-5 and TRBJ2-7; TRBD2 might be the D (6 bases). Germline V CDR1 and CDR2: SGHKS, YYEKEE (reference sequence). V gave up 5 bases and J gave up 4 bases, with 19 bases separating them. The CDR3 spans 15 residues. Here the CDR3 DNA reads TGTGCCAGCAGGGAGGAGGGCTTTTTAGTGTACGAGCAGTACTTC. This codes for CASREEGFLVYEQYF. The whole variable domain, filled in from reference TRBV5-5 and TRBJ2-7, reads DAGVTQSPTHLIKTRGQQVTLRCSPISGHKSVSWYQQVLGQGPQFIFQYYEKEERGRGNFPDRFSARQFPNYSSELNVNALLLGDSALYLCASREEGFLVYEQYFGPGTRLTVT.

The rearrangement uses TRBV27 and TRBJ2-7; possible D gene TRBD2, 6 bases. This CDR3 is 12 amino acids long. Germline V gene sequence: CDR1 MNHEY, CDR2 SMNVEV (reference sequence). The ends were cut back, 3 bases at V and 5 bases at J, with 8 bases in the middle. The CDR3: CASSLRGDEQYF. The CDR3 region has the DNA TGTGCCAGCAGTTTGCGGGGTGACGAGCAGTACTTC.

The chain links TRBV7-6 to TRBJ1-2; 12 nucleotides match TRBD1. This CDR3 contains 16 residues. Trimming took 3 bases from V and 6 from J; bases not matched to a gene: 8. Germline V gene lookup returns CDR1 SGHVS and CDR2 FNYEAQ. CDR3 coding DNA: TGTGCCAGCAGCTTCGTCCGGGACAGGGGGCTTGATGGCTACACCTTC. Translated, it gives CASSFVRDRGLDGYTF.

The chain couples TRBV7-3 to TRBJ2-7; D tentatively fits TRBD1 or TRBD2 (5 bases each). CDR1 is SGHTA, CDR2 FQGTGA, per germline. The V end lost 3 bases, the J end lost 5 bases, and 11 bases lay between the germline ends. The CDR3 is made up of 13 amino acids. In nucleotides, the CDR3 is TGTGCCAGCAGCTTGGGACCCAGTGACGAGCAGTACTTC. Its protein product is CASSLGPSDEQYF.

This chain joins TRBV19 and TRBJ2-3; D is unresolved. V lost 4 bases and J 6 bases, leaving 11 bases between the germline ends. This CDR3 comprises 13 residues. Germline V gene sequence: CDR1 LNHDA, CDR2 SQIVND (reference sequence). CDR3 loop: CASSTHSGDTQYF. CDR3 bases: TGTGCCAGTAGTACCCATTCAGGTGATACGCAGTATTTT.

The chain links TRBV6-6 to TRBJ1-5, with D possibly matching TRBD1 (5 bases). Germline values: CDR1 MNHNY, CDR2 SVGAGI (reference sequence). There are 14 residues in the CDR3. V was cut by 7 bases and J by 0 bases, with 10 bases left in between. The CDR3 is CASTSGTSNQPQHF. In nucleotides, the CDR3 is TGTGCCAGCACTTCGGGGACTAGCAATCAGCCCCAGCATTTT.

The V call is TRBV28, the J call TRBJ1-1, with D possibly being TRBD1 (5 bases). The CDR3 is made up of 16 amino acids. Trimming shortened V by 2 bases and J by 0 bases, and 13 bases separated the two germline ends. Germline CDR1 reads MDHEN; CDR2 reads SYDVKM. CDR3 amino acids: CASSLAPAGVNTEAFF. CDR3 nucleotide sequence: TGTGCCAGCAGTTTAGCGCCAGCGGGGGTGAACACTGAAGCTTTCTTT.

Comment on this clone: At one boundary the junction diverges from the germline segment, which might be a read error. V gene TRBV29-1 combines with J gene TRBJ1-3; D ambiguous. The length of the CDR3 is 13 residues. CDR1 and CDR2 (germline): SQVTM, ANQGSEA. CDR3 in amino acids: CSVVGWTGNTIYF. CDR3 nucleotides: TGCAGCGTTGTGGGTTGGACTGGCAACACCATATATTTT. Full variable domain (missing parts from reference TRBV29-1 and TRBJ1-3): SAVISQKPSRDICQRGTSLTIQCQVDSQVTMMFWYRQQPGQSLTLIATANQGSEATYESGFVIDKFPISRPNLTFSTLTVSNMSPEDSSIYLCSVVGWTGNTIYFGEGSWLTVV.

The V call is TRBV7-9, the J call TRBJ1-4, with 10 bases identical to TRBD1. CDR1 is SEHNR, CDR2 FQNEAQ, per germline (reference sequence). Unmatched junction bases numbered 7, after V lost 5 bases and J lost 7 bases. The CDR3 is 15 residues long. The DNA of the CDR3 is TGTGCCAGCAGCCCCGAGGGACAGGGGATTGAAAAACTGTTTTTT. Encoded protein: CASSPEGQGIEKLFF.

This chain links TRBV11-2 with TRBJ2-1; D possibly corresponds to TRBD1 (6 bases). This CDR3 spans 18 amino acids. With 1 base removed from V and 0 bases from J, the gap between germline ends came to 16 bases. The germline V gene has CDR1 SGHAT and CDR2 FQNNGV. The CDR3 coding sequence is TGTGCCAGCAGCTTAGGGGACACCTTCTTGAGCTCCTACAATGAGCAGTTCTTC. This codes for CASSLGDTFLSSYNEQFF.

The V gene is TRBV10-1, the J gene TRBJ1-1; TRBD1 is a possible D gene (6 bases). Trimming removed 3 bases from V and 4 bases from J, with 24 bases in between. The CDR3 loop spans 18 amino acids. The germline gives CDR1 WNHNN, CDR2 SYGVQD (reference sequence). The CDR3 loop is CASSEGSKGNRVVTEAFF. The CDR3 DNA sequence: TGCGCCAGCAGTGAAGGTAGTAAAGGTAACAGGGTTGTCACTGAAGCTTTCTTT.

The chain links TRBV15 to TRBJ1-1, with D unclear. V shed 0 bases and J shed 3 bases, with 17 bases lying between them. CDR3 length: 17 amino acids. CDR1 and CDR2 from the germline V gene are LNHNV and YYDKDF (reference sequence). The CDR3 loop is CATSRDLGRHNHTEAFF. The CDR3 DNA follows: TGTGCCACCAGCAGAGATTTAGGGCGACACAACCACACTGAAGCTTTCTTT. The variable domain in full, with the rest retrieved from reference TRBV15 and TRBJ1-1, is DAMVIQNPRYQVTQFGKPVTLSCSQTLNHNVMYWYQQKSSQAPKLLFHYYDKDFNNEADTPDNFQSRRPNTSFCFLDIRSPGLGDTAMYLCATSRDLGRHNHTEAFFGQGTRLTVV.

This chain joins TRBV4-3 and TRBJ2-1; 10 nucleotides agree with TRBD2. The CDR3 sequence is 17 residues long. The ends lost 2 bases at V and 4 bases at J; junction bases unmatched: 8. CDR1 is LGHNA, CDR2 YSLEER, per germline. CDR3 region: CASSQITRTSGYNEQFF. CDR3 sequence (DNA): TGCGCCAGCAGCCAAATAACCAGGACTAGCGGATACAATGAGCAGTTCTTC.

The V and J genes are TRBV7-9 and TRBJ2-7; TRBD2 agrees at 13 bases. Germline V gene lookup returns CDR1 SEHNR and CDR2 FQNEAQ (reference sequence). V shed 4 bases, J shed 4 bases, and the junction held 13 bases outside the gene matches. The CDR3 sequence is 18 residues long. CDR3 sequence: CASSSSKLLAGGAYEQYF. The CDR3 DNA sequence: TGTGCCAGCAGCTCCTCGAAACTACTAGCGGGAGGGGCTTACGAGCAGTACTTC. Variable domain in full (rest from reference TRBV7-9 and TRBJ2-7): DTGVSQNPRHKITKRGQNVTFRCDPISEHNRLYWYRQTLGQGPEFLTYFQNEAQLEKSRLLSDRFSAERPKGSFSTLEIQRTEQGDSAMYLCASSSSKLLAGGAYEQYFGPGTRLTVT.

This rearrangement joins TRBV27 to TRBJ2-7, with 8 nucleotides matching TRBD1. CDR1 and CDR2 from the germline V gene are MNHEY and SMNVEV (reference sequence). The J segment lost 9 bases and the V segment lost 2 bases, leaving 9 bases of the junction unmatched. The CDR3 sequence is 14 residues long. The CDR3 spells CASSLTDRVRGQYF. The DNA for the CDR3 is TGTGCCAGCAGTTTAACGGACAGGGTTCGCGGGCAGTACTTC.

The chain couples TRBV5-1 to TRBJ2-3; 13 bases map to TRBD2. Trimming removed 4 bases from V and 7 bases from J; junction bases left unmatched: 6. The CDR3 has 15 residues. Per the germline V gene, CDR1 is SGHRS and CDR2 is YFSETQ. CDR3 sequence (DNA): TGCGCCAGCAGCCACGGACTAGCGGGAGAATATACGCAGTATTTT. Protein: CASSHGLAGEYTQYF.